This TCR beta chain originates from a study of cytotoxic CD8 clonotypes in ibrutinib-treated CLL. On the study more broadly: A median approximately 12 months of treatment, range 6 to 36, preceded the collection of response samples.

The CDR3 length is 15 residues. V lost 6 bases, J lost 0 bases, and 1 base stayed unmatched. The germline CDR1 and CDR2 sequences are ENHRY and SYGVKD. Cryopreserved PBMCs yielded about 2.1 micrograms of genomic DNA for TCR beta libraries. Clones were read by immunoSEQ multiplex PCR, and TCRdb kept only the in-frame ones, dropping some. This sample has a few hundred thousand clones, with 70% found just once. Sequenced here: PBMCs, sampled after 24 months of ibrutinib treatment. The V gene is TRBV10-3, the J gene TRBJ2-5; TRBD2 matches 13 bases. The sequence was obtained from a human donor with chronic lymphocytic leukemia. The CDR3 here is CAIRGTSGNQETQYF. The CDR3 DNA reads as TGTGCCATCAGGGGGACTAGCGGGAACCAAGAGACCCAGTACTTC.